Sequencing of this T cell receptor (beta chain) was carried out in a study of blood T cells in healthy people across ages. Study conclusions and caveats: Naive T cell percentage showed a strong correlation with TCR beta diversity. A conclusive naive versus antigen-experienced comparison was prevented by the unsorted PBMCs.

Healthy Caucasian individuals from Russia aged roughly 6 to 95 were enrolled as donors. This clonotype was recorded a few times. Its antigen remains unidentified. Through a sample-barcoded 5' primer and a J-beta primer mix, a second PCR was run for roughly 7 to 11 cycles. TCRdb reprocessed the 5' RACE reads with MiXCR, giving one entry per CDR3 protein. The repertoire holds under 950,000 distinct CDR3 sequences, with 22% as singletons. In germline, CDR1 is MGHDK, CDR2 SYGVNS. Deletions cut 0 bases from V and 8 bases from J, with 11 bases between. This CDR3 contains 14 residues. The source of this sequence is a man between 65 and 85 years old in good health. The sequenced material came from blood. The rearrangement uses TRBV25-1 and TRBJ1-5, with D hard to call. Here the CDR3 reads CASSEYAGSKPQHF. DNA for the CDR3: TGTGCCAGCAGTGAATATGCGGGTTCCAAGCCCCAGCATTTT.